Listed here are 15 T cell receptor beta chains from one sample, sequenced in a study of human T cells and chemical hapten exposure (dated by TCRdb to the early 2020s). The intended sense of this specimen's time point label: pre-sensitization, week 0. This sample's treatment or condition label indicates: therapeutic diphenylcyclopropenone sensitization with weekly scalp DPC. The library was made by RACE. Sequenced using a NextSeq 500. TCRdb handled the public reads itself, with Q25 trimming in fastp and clone calling in MiXCR, and kept productive beta chains. Identical CDR3 proteins give one entry, which carries the most common genes and DNA. This sample is represented by about 120,000 distinct CDR3 sequences; around an eighth of them were singletons. The top ten clonotypes cover around 2.8% of the sample. Material: whole blood, obtained in connection with sensitization to the hapten diphenylcyclopropenone (DPC). The receptors shown here come from a woman aged 18-29 years with alopecia areata. Some clones in this sample may be carry-over from other donors' samples.

J is TRBJ2-7 and V is TRBV4-3; D is possibly TRBD2 (6 bases). V lost 0 bases to trimming and J lost 2 bases, with 14 bases between them. Germline lookup yields CDR1 LGHNA and CDR2 YSLEER. The CDR3 has 16 amino acids. CDR3 amino acids: CASSQDLGGLAYEQYF. CDR3 sequence (DNA): TGCGCCAGCAGCCAAGATCTTGGGGGACTCGCCTACGAGCAGTACTTC.

This clonotype was seen a handful of times. The chain has TRBV20-1 and TRBJ1-4; tentatively, D is TRBD1 (6 bases). Trimming took 4 bases from V and 0 from J, leaving 12 bases between them. This CDR3 region has 15 residues. The germline CDR1 and CDR2 sequences are DFQATT and SNEGSKA (reference sequence). CDR3 bases: TGCAGTGCTACTGGGGGGCTTGCAACTAATGAAAAACTGTTTTTT. It encodes CSATGGLATNEKLFF.

The chain combines TRBV6-5 with TRBJ1-3, with 7 bases matching TRBD1. The CDR3 loop spans 14 amino acids. Germline V gives CDR1 MNHEY, CDR2 SVGAGI. Trimming took 6 bases from V and 4 from J; bases not matched to a gene: 6. The CDR3 bases are TGTGCCAGCAGCCGGGGACAGACCGGAAACACCATATATTTT. This codes for CASSRGQTGNTIYF.

The chain employs TRBV6-2 or TRBV6-3 and TRBJ1-1, with TRBD1 matching 7 bases. CDR1 is MNHEY and CDR2 is SVGEGT in the germline V gene. CDR3 size: 12 residues. V dropped 8 bases and J dropped 4; count of bases not matched to a gene: 4. The CDR3 bases are TGTGCCAGCCGACAGGGACTCACTGAAGCTTTCTTT. Translated: CASRQGLTEAFF.

The rearrangement uses TRBV6-5 and TRBJ2-3; 7 bases are a match to TRBD1. The CDR3 has 14 amino acids. J gave up 6 bases and V 2 bases, and 5 bases lay outside the gene matches. Germline values: CDR1 MNHEY, CDR2 SVGAGI. The CDR3 coding sequence is TGTGCCAGCAGTTACGCCAGGGGGTTGGATACGCAGTATTTT. It yields the protein CASSYARGLDTQYF.

V and J are TRBV24-1 and TRBJ2-2; TRBD2 aligns across 7 bases. CDR1 and CDR2 (germline): KGHDR, SFDVKD. This CDR3 comprises 17 residues. V lost 0 bases and J lost 2; bases outside the gene matches: 5. The CDR3 reads CATSDLISGSNTGELFF. CDR3 coding DNA: TGTGCCACCAGTGATTTGATTAGCGGGTCAAACACCGGGGAGCTGTTTTTT.

This clonotype showed up just a few times. The chain employs TRBV12-3 or TRBV12-4 and TRBJ2-3; TRBD2 agrees at 8 bases. This CDR3 is built from 17 residues. Trimming at V came to 5 bases and at J to 2 bases, leaving 12 bases not matched to a gene. The DNA of the CDR3 is TGTGCCAGCAGTCCTATGCGGGCGGGGGGCTCCACAGATACGCAGTATTTT. Its translation is CASSPMRAGGSTDTQYF.

The J gene is TRBJ2-2, the V gene TRBV4-3; D perhaps matches TRBD1 (7 bases). The CDR3 has 16 amino acids. Germline V CDR1 and CDR2: LGHNA, YSLEER. V was trimmed by 0 bases and J by 5 bases, leaving 13 bases between them. CDR3 sequence reads: CASSQDRGVRTGELFF. The CDR3 DNA sequence: TGCGCCAGCAGCCAAGACAGGGGGGTGAGGACCGGGGAGCTGTTTTTT.

The chain carries TRBV12-3 or TRBV12-4 and TRBJ2-1; TRBD1 agrees at 10 bases. V trimming: 6 bases; J trimming: 6 bases; junction bases outside the gene matches: 8. The CDR3 length is 15 residues. The CDR3 sequence is CASSPLGQGGNEQFF. CDR3 nucleotide sequence: TGTGCCAGCAGCCCCCTCGGACAGGGGGGCAATGAGCAGTTCTTC.

The genes are TRBV4-2 and TRBJ1-1, with 8 bases matching TRBD1. The CDR3 loop spans 13 amino acids. Trimming removed 1 base from V and 10 bases from J; junction bases left unmatched: 5. CDR1 LGHNA and CDR2 YNFKEQ come from the germline V gene. The DNA of the CDR3 is TGTGCCAGCAGCCAAGGGACAGGGCTCGGAGCTTTCTTT. Amino acids: CASSQGTGLGAFF.

In its sample, this clonotype was seen a few times. DNA of the CDR3: TGCGCCAGCAGCCAAGACGTAACGGTGAACACTGAAGCTTTCTTT. Amino acids: CASSQDVTVNTEAFF. The chain uses TRBV4-1 and TRBJ1-1; D is uncertain. With 0 bases removed from V and 0 bases from J, the gap between germline ends came to 8 bases. The CDR3 has 15 amino acids. The germline gives CDR1 MGHRA, CDR2 YSYEKL.

The CDR3 coding sequence is TGTGCCAGCAGTTCCCGGCTTATGGATGGCTACACCTTC. Translating gives CASSSRLMDGYTF. The chain couples TRBV6-5 to TRBJ1-2, with unresolved D. CDR3 length: 13 amino acids. Germline CDR1 reads MNHEY; CDR2 reads SVGAGI. The germline V and J ends were trimmed by 4 bases and 6 bases, with 12 bases remaining between them.

The chain couples TRBV20-1 to TRBJ1-6; D might be TRBD1 (5 bases). CDR3 length: 16 residues. Germline-derived CDR1 and CDR2 are DFQATT and SNEGSKA (reference sequence). V was pared by 3 bases and J by 8 bases, with 20 bases between. DNA for the CDR3: TGCAGTGCTAGGGGGTTCTTAAGGGGTGATGATTCACCCCTCCACTTT. It codes for CSARGFLRGDDSPLHF.

This clonotype was detected ten times or more. The chain carries TRBV7-2 and TRBJ1-2; D not resolved. The CDR3 covers 13 residues. CDR1 and CDR2 (germline): SGHTA, FQGNSA. Deletions cut 1 base from V and 3 bases from J, with 6 bases between. In DNA, the CDR3 is TGTGCCAGCAGCTTAGACAACGACTATGGCTACACCTTC. Its protein product is CASSLDNDYGYTF. The variable domain in full, with the rest retrieved from reference TRBV7-2 and TRBJ1-2, is GAGVSQSPSNKVTEKGKDVELRCDPISGHTALYWYRQSLGQGLEFLIYFQGNSAPDKSGLPSDRFSAERTGGSVSTLTIQRTQQEDSAVYLCASSLDNDYGYTFGSGTRLTVV.

This clonotype has only a few counts. The chain is built from TRBV20-1 and TRBJ1-5; no reliable D call. Germline CDR1 DFQATT, CDR2 SNEGSKA (reference sequence). This CDR3 spans 13 amino acids. Trimming stripped 4 bases from V and 3 bases from J, with 10 bases between. The CDR3 region is CSANGGVNQPQHF. CDR3 nucleotides: TGCAGTGCTAACGGTGGGGTCAATCAGCCCCAGCATTTT.